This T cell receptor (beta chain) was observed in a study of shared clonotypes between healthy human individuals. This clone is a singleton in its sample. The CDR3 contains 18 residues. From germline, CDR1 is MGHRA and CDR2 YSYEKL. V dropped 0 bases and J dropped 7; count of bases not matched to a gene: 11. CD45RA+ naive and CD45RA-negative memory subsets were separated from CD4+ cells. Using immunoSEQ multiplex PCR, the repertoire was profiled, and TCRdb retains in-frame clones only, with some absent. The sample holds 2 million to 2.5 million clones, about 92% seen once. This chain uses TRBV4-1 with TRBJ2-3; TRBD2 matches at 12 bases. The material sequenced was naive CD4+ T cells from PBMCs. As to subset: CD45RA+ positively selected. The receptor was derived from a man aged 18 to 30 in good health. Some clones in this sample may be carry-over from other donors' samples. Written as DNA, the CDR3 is TGCGCCAGCAGCCAAGATCCGGCGGCTAGCGGGAGGGGCTATACGCAGTATTTT. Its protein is CASSQDPAASGRGYTQYF.